This entry is about one TCR beta chain. Original processing notes: From reference gene primer amplification, estimates of nucleated cell counts were derived. Clones were sequenced by immunoSEQ multiplex PCR, and TCRdb holds only the in-frame ones, with some missing. That table is the source of V, J and clone size, and D and trimming were worked out from the DNA. The table records fewer than 300,000 clones, roughly nine tenths of them present only once. The source of the sample is a study of blood T cell repertoires in COVID-19. Turning to the study itself: The United States, Italy and Spain supplied acute and convalescent COVID-19 samples.

Seattle cases were enrolled at active infection and followed longitudinally. The junction had 12 bases not matched to a gene; V was cut back by 6 bases and J by 0 bases. The CDR3 spans 17 residues. Germline V gene data show CDR1 as SNHLY and CDR2 as FYNNEI. This TCR was sampled from a woman under 40 with COVID-19, enrolled during active disease. This chain uses TRBV2 with TRBJ2-3, with 7 bases that match TRBD2. The sequencing sample was made of peripheral blood. CDR3 in amino acids: CASRKRLLAESTDTQYF. The CDR3 DNA follows: TGTGCCAGCAGAAAAAGGCTGCTAGCGGAGAGCACAGATACGCAGTATTTT.